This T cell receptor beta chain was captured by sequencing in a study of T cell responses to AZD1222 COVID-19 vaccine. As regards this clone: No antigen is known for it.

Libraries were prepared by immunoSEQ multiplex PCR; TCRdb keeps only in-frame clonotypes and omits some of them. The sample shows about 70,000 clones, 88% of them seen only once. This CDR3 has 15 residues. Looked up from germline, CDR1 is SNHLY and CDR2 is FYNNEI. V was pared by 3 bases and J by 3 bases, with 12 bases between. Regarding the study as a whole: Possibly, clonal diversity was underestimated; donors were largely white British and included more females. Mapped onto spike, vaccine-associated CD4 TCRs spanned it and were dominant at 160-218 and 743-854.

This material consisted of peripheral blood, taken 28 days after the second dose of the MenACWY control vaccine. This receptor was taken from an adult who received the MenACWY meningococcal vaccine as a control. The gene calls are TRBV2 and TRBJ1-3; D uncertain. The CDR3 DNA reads TGTGCCAGCAGTGAGGGGTCGGGGTATGGAAACACCATATATTTT. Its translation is CASSEGSGYGNTIYF. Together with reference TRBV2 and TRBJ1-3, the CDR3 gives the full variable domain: EPEVTQTPSHQVTQMGQEVILRCVPISNHLYFYWYRQILGQKVEFLVSFYNNEISEKSEIFDDQFSVERPDGSNFTLKIRSTKLEDSAMYFCASSEGSGYGNTIYFGEGSWLTVV.